Each of the 21 T cell receptor beta chains below was sequenced from the same sample in a study of cytomegalovirus exposure and HLA in healthy donors. With 60 Vbeta and 13 Jbeta primers, the PCR was carried out. Method: immunoSEQ multiplex PCR; TCRdb's copy keeps in-frame clones and lacks some. Of fewer than 100,000 clones in the sample, more than 75% were seen once. Sample: PBMCs. The source of these receptors is a woman aged 40 to 50 in good health and CMV-seronegative.

The chain carries TRBV27 and TRBJ1-1, with D possibly TRBD1 on 5 matching bases. The CDR3 runs to 13 residues. CDR1 is MNHEY and CDR2 is SMNVEV in the germline V gene (reference sequence). The V gene lost 3 bases and the J gene lost 3 bases, with 8 bases spanning the gap. The CDR3 loop reads CASSFVGDTEAFF. The DNA for the CDR3 is TGTGCCAGCAGTTTTGTAGGGGACACTGAAGCTTTCTTT.

The chain is built from TRBV7-6 and TRBJ2-7; TRBD2 matches at 8 bases. Per the germline V gene, CDR1 is SGHVS and CDR2 is FNYEAQ. The junction had 13 bases not matched to a gene; V was cut back by 5 bases and J by 7 bases. CDR3 length: 15 amino acids. CDR3 sequence reads: CASSTSGGSGIEQYF. CDR3 nucleotides: TGTGCCAGCAGCACCAGCGGGGGCAGTGGGATTGAGCAGTACTTC.

The chain is built from TRBV10-3 and TRBJ2-7; TRBD1 matches at 9 bases. The CDR3 is 14 residues long. The V and J ends lost 3 bases and 5 bases, in that order; junction bases with no gene match: 5. Germline V CDR1 and CDR2: ENHRY, SYGVKD. The CDR3 coding sequence is TGTGCCATCAGTGAAGGGACAGGGAAGGACGAGCAGTACTTC. This codes for CAISEGTGKDEQYF.

The V call is TRBV7-9, the J call TRBJ1-1; weak D call: TRBD1 (6 bases). The CDR3 is made up of 13 amino acids. Germline CDR1 is SEHNR and CDR2 is FQNEAQ (reference sequence). Trimming removed 4 bases from V and 8 bases from J, with 14 bases in between. CDR3 region: CASSSYLGQEAFF. The CDR3 nucleotides are TGTGCCAGCAGCTCCTACCTCGGACAGGAAGCTTTCTTT.

The chain combines TRBV6-5 with TRBJ2-5; 10 bases align to TRBD2. The DNA matches TRBJ2-7 better at its end, which makes the J call doubtful. Germline values: CDR1 MNHEY, CDR2 SVGAGI. The CDR3 consists of 13 residues. The CDR3 DNA reads as TGTGCCAGTACTAGCGGGGCGGCCTACGAGCAGTACTTC. As protein: CASTSGAAYEQYF.

The rearrangement joins TRBV19 to TRBJ2-1, with a tentative D call TRBD2 (5 bases). V was cut by 3 bases and J by 4 bases, with 7 bases left in between. Germline lookup yields CDR1 LNHDA and CDR2 SQIVND (reference sequence). This CDR3 is built from 13 residues. The chain's CDR3 is CASSMRAYNEQFF. The CDR3 DNA reads as TGTGCCAGTAGTATGAGGGCGTACAATGAGCAGTTCTTC.

The chain recombines TRBV7-8 with TRBJ2-5; no reliable D call. This CDR3 region has 16 residues. The V and J ends lost 0 bases and 5 bases respectively, with 16 bases between them. The germline gives CDR1 SGHVS, CDR2 FQNEAQ. The CDR3 loop is CASSLARVTLGETQYF. The CDR3 coding sequence is TGTGCCAGCAGCTTAGCGCGAGTCACGCTCGGGGAGACCCAGTACTTC.

The chain links TRBV5-6 to TRBJ1-2; D is undetermined. Germline values: CDR1 SGHDT, CDR2 YYEEEE. The V gene lost 4 bases and the J gene lost 4 bases, with 11 bases spanning the gap. This CDR3 is 13 amino acids long. DNA for the CDR3: TGTGCCAGCAGCCCAGGTGGCCCCTATGGCTACACCTTC. Protein product: CASSPGGPYGYTF. Looking up the rest from reference TRBV5-6 and TRBJ1-2 gives the full variable domain: DAGVTQSPTHLIKTRGQQVTLRCSPKSGHDTVSWYQQALGQGPQFIFQYYEEEERQRGNFPDRFSGHQFPNYSSELNVNALLLGDSALYLCASSPGGPYGYTFGSGTRLTVV.

The chain has TRBV4-1 and TRBJ1-2, with TRBD1 identical over 8 bases. The trim removed 1 base at V and 7 bases at J, leaving 5 bases unmatched. CDR3 length: 14 amino acids. Germline V gene data show CDR1 as MGHRA and CDR2 as YSYEKL. The CDR3 loop is CASSQARGQSGYTF. CDR3 nucleotide sequence: TGCGCCAGCAGCCAAGCCAGGGGGCAAAGTGGCTACACCTTC.

This chain links TRBV30 with TRBJ1-3; D remains unclear. The V gene lost 0 bases and the J gene lost 2 bases, with 11 bases spanning the gap. CDR3 length: 15 residues. The germline V gene has CDR1 GTSNPN and CDR2 SVGIG (reference sequence). The CDR3 DNA sequence: TGTGCCTGGAGTGTAACGGGAGCACCTGGAAACACCATATATTTT. Amino acid sequence: CAWSVTGAPGNTIYF. Full variable domain (outside the CDR3, taken from reference TRBV30 and TRBJ1-3): SQTIHQWPATLVQPVGSPLSLECTVEGTSNPNLYWYRQAAGRGLQLLFYSVGIGQISSEVPQNLSASRPQDRQFILSSKKLLLSDSGFYLCAWSVTGAPGNTIYFGEGSWLTVV.

The V gene is TRBV18, the J gene TRBJ1-2; D may be TRBD1 (6 bases). This CDR3 is 14 amino acids long. Trimming cost V 4 bases and J 3 bases, with 12 bases left between them. Looked up from germline, CDR1 is KGHSH and CDR2 is LQKENI. CDR3 loop: CASSLGQSDYGYTF. CDR3 coding DNA: TGTGCCAGCTCACTTGGACAGAGTGACTATGGCTACACCTTC.

This clone occurred once. V is TRBV6-1 and J is TRBJ1-1, with a possible D match to TRBD1 (5 bases). This CDR3 spans 13 amino acids. V gave up 10 bases and J gave up 2 bases, with 14 bases separating them. The V gene's germline CDR1 is MNHNS and CDR2 SASEGT. The CDR3 region is CATREGPNTEAFF. The CDR3 DNA reads TGTGCCACACGGGAGGGGCCCAACACTGAAGCTTTCTTT.

The chain links TRBV5-1 to TRBJ2-7, with D possibly matching TRBD2 (5 bases). CDR1 is SGHRS and CDR2 is YFSETQ in the germline V gene. Trimming removed 0 bases at V and 4 bases at J, with 14 bases between. The CDR3 is made up of 15 amino acids. The CDR3 region is CASSLGGPASYEQYF. The CDR3 DNA reads TGCGCCAGCAGCTTGGGAGGGCCGGCCTCGTACGAGCAGTACTTC.

The rearrangement links TRBV27 to TRBJ1-2; TRBD1 agrees at 10 bases. J lost 8 bases, V lost 6 bases, and 9 bases had no gene match. The CDR3 length is 14 residues. Per germline, CDR1 MNHEY and CDR2 SMNVEV (reference sequence). CDR3 residues: CASSPGQGGGGYTF. The CDR3, as DNA: TGTGCCAGCAGCCCTGGACAGGGGGGTGGGGGCTACACCTTC.

The gene calls are TRBV7-2 and TRBJ1-1; tentative D call: TRBD1 (5 bases). In germline, CDR1 is SGHTA, CDR2 FQGNSA. The CDR3 has 14 amino acids. V was trimmed by 5 bases and J by 4 bases, leaving 14 bases between them. For the CDR3, the DNA is TGTGCCAGCAGCACCTCGACAGATTCCACTGAAGCTTTCTTT. It yields the protein CASSTSTDSTEAFF.

This chain uses TRBV5-4 with TRBJ2-3; D is perhaps TRBD2 (5 bases). V was trimmed by 4 bases and J by 0 bases, leaving 12 bases between them. Germline lookup yields CDR1 SGHNT and CDR2 YYREEE (reference sequence). The CDR3 is 15 residues long. The CDR3 DNA reads as TGTGCCAGCAGCCCCGGCGCGGGTAGCACAGATACGCAGTATTTT. Translation gives CASSPGAGSTDTQYF.

This rearrangement joins TRBV11-2 to TRBJ2-3, with 10 positions matching TRBD1. The CDR3 spans 16 residues. CDR1 and CDR2 (germline): SGHAT, FQNNGV. V shed 3 bases, J shed 2 bases, and the junction held 5 bases outside the gene matches. The CDR3 bases are TGTGCCAGCAGCTTTTGGACAGGGGGAAACACAGATACGCAGTATTTT. This gives the protein CASSFWTGGNTDTQYF.

The chain is built from TRBV27 and TRBJ2-1; maybe TRBD2 (7 bases). This CDR3 spans 15 amino acids. The V gene lost 6 bases and the J gene lost 5 bases, with 17 bases spanning the gap. Looked up from germline, CDR1 is MNHEY and CDR2 is SMNVEV (reference sequence). The CDR3 DNA is TGTGCCAGCAGGGGGTGGGGGGGCGGCAACAATGAGCAGTTCTTC. It encodes CASRGWGGGNNEQFF.

V gene TRBV29-1 combines with J gene TRBJ2-3; a possible D gene is TRBD2 (6 bases). Germline assignment: CDR1 SQVTM and CDR2 ANQGSEA. The CDR3 consists of 12 residues. V dropped 3 bases and J dropped 5 bases, with 9 bases sitting between them. CDR3 protein: CSVEYGGDTQYF. CDR3 in DNA: TGCAGCGTTGAGTACGGGGGAGATACGCAGTATTTT.

The chain carries TRBV5-1 and TRBJ2-1, with D unresolved. V was shortened by 0 bases and J by 6 bases, with 13 bases between the two germline ends. This CDR3 is 15 amino acids long. The germline V gene encodes CDR1 SGHRS and CDR2 YFSETQ. CDR3 sequence (DNA): TGCGCCAGCAGCTTGGGAGAGTCATTTGGCAATGAGCAGTTCTTC. Its protein is CASSLGESFGNEQFF.

This clone was recorded only once. The V and J genes are TRBV10-3 and TRBJ1-2; 7 nucleotides match TRBD1. Germline V gene lookup returns CDR1 ENHRY and CDR2 SYGVKD. The CDR3 is 15 amino acids. The V and J ends lost 7 bases and 0 bases, in that order; junction bases with no gene match: 8. The CDR3 loop reads CAINLDREANYGYTF. CDR3 nucleotides: TGTGCCATCAACCTCGACAGGGAAGCTAACTATGGCTACACCTTC.